This record looks at one TCR beta chain sequence and its context. What it recognizes is unknown. Looked up from germline, CDR1 is SNHLY and CDR2 is FYNNEI. The ends lost 2 bases at V and 8 bases at J; junction bases unmatched: 4. This CDR3 spans 15 amino acids. Rectal tissue came from one to two pinch biopsies taken at colonoscopy. Measured with immunoSEQ multiplex PCR; TCRdb has only the in-frame clones, and not every one. Of tens of thousands of clones listed, roughly 81% are singletons. These data originate in a study of pediatric ulcerative colitis. Study-wide results and caveats: Blood samples from two patients yielded substantially fewer templates and were excluded from blood-rectal overlap analysis. Ulcerative colitis patients shared more blood-rectal clones than controls. Rectal repertoires separated controls, mild-moderate and acute severe colitis.

The source material was gut tissue. This sequence was found in a boy aged 5 to 17 with mild ulcerative colitis. The chain joins TRBV2 to TRBJ2-1; TRBD2 agrees at 12 bases. DNA of the CDR3: TGTGCCAGCAGTGAACTAGCGGGGGGGCCCTATGAGCAGTTCTTC. Its protein is CASSELAGGPYEQFF.